The 6 T cell receptor beta chains reported below all come from one sample, sequenced in a study of T cell repertoires and HLA-DP antigens. Some clones are missing from TCRdb's copy, which holds only in-frame ones; the method was immunoSEQ multiplex PCR. The data contain over 100,000 clones, around 93% of them seen just once; the ten biggest clones take up about 0.25%. These receptors are not linked to any known antigen. Sequencing was performed on CD4+ T cells from PBMCs. The receptors originated from a woman aged 18-29 years in good health and CMV-seronegative.

This sequence joins TRBV4-2 and TRBJ1-3; 11 bases align to TRBD1. J was trimmed by 2 bases and V by 3 bases; bases with no gene match: 6. Looked up from germline, CDR1 is LGHNA and CDR2 is YNFKEQ. The CDR3 has 17 amino acids. CDR3 residues: CASSQLPGQGAGNTIYF. The CDR3 DNA is TGTGCCAGCAGCCAGTTACCGGGACAGGGGGCTGGAAACACCATATATTTT.

The V and J genes are TRBV15 and TRBJ2-2, with D unresolved. CDR1 and CDR2 from the germline V gene are LNHNV and YYDKDF (reference sequence). CDR3 size: 14 residues. Trimming took 3 bases from V and 3 from J, leaving 8 bases between them. The CDR3 sequence: CATSSRPHTGELFF. CDR3 bases: TGTGCCACCAGCAGTCGGCCGCACACCGGGGAGCTGTTTTTT.

V usage is TRBV7-9 and J usage is TRBJ1-1, with D perhaps TRBD1 (5 bases). The CDR3 loop spans 17 amino acids. Germline V CDR1 and CDR2: SEHNR, FQNEAQ (reference sequence). The germline V and J ends were trimmed by 1 base and 1 base, with 16 bases remaining between them. Here the CDR3 DNA reads TGTGCCAGCAGCTTAGGTTGGGATCTAAGGGGGAACACTGAAGCTTTCTTT. Residues: CASSLGWDLRGNTEAFF.

This chain links TRBV27 with TRBJ2-1; 9 bases match TRBD1. V shed 5 bases and J 4 bases; nucleotides not matched to a gene: 15. The CDR3 is 18 amino acids. CDR1 is MNHEY, CDR2 SMNVEV, per germline (reference sequence). The CDR3: CASSLLPGQGSGYNEQFF. The CDR3 nucleotides are TGTGCCAGCAGTCTCCTCCCGGGACAGGGATCAGGGTACAATGAGCAGTTCTTC.

V gene TRBV19 combines with J gene TRBJ1-1, with TRBD1 matching 8 bases. The CDR3 is made up of 15 amino acids. The ends lost 6 bases at V and 1 base at J; junction bases unmatched: 7. Germline V gene lookup returns CDR1 LNHDA and CDR2 SQIVND (reference sequence). CDR3 loop: CASRAQGAGNTEAFF. The CDR3 bases are TGTGCCAGTAGAGCGCAGGGGGCCGGGAACACTGAAGCTTTCTTT. The complete variable domain, with remaining parts taken from reference TRBV19 and TRBJ1-1, reads DGGITQSPKYLFRKEGQNVTLSCEQNLNHDAMYWYRQDPGQGLRLIYYSQIVNDFQKGDIAEGYSVSREKKESFPLTVTSAQKNPTAFYLCASRAQGAGNTEAFFGQGTRLTVV.

The chain couples TRBV28 to TRBJ2-7, with D unclear. CDR3 length equals 13 residues. CDR1 is MDHEN, CDR2 SYDVKM, per germline. V lost 10 bases to trimming and J lost 1 base, with 14 bases between them. The CDR3 loop is CATGPNGSYEQYV. In DNA, the CDR3 is TGTGCCACCGGGCCTAACGGGTCCTACGAGCAGTACGTC.